This T cell receptor (beta chain) was recorded in a study of control samples from healthy donors and cancer patients (dated by TCRdb to 2018 to 2020). The library relied on the immunoSEQ multiplex PCR assay. TCRdb took over this immuneACCESS table, retaining in-frame rearrangements with V and J assigned. Such tables are incomplete; in checked studies, under half of the missing clones stem from an unresolved V gene, and the remainder is unexplained. This sample is represented by approximately 65,000 clones; nearly 90% of them were singletons. The ten biggest clones cover around 19% of the sample. Details on this clone: Its antigen remains unidentified. No base-level quality is on record; no much larger clone is a single base apart.

This receptor was obtained from a man aged 60-69 years with lung cancer. The sequencing sample was made of PBMCs.

The sequenced DNA: TGTGCCTGGAGTGTACGAGGAGATACGCAGTATTTT. Translated, this is CAWSVRGDTQYF. The receptor chain draws on TRBV30 and TRBJ2-3, with the D segment identity uncertain. The junction carries 6 bases between V and J, which are trimmed by 0 bases and 5 bases respectively. Sequences GTSNPN (CDR1) and SVGIG (CDR2) are obtained from the germline V gene (reference sequence). The CDR3 runs 12 residues from the cysteine to the phenylalanine. Only CDR3 DNA remains: 36 bases, in frame from the first base.